This T cell receptor (beta chain) appears in the sequencing data of a study of blood T cell repertoires in COVID-19 (dated by TCRdb to about 2020). Broadly, across the study: Collaborator samples came from the United States, Italy and Spain and covered acute and convalescent phases of COVID-19. Where available, HLA class I and class II types were obtained from metadata supplied by the sample provider rather than from assay-based typing. Nearly every sample came with metadata listing a de-identified subject ID, COVID-19 status, age in years and sex. A freely available public database, intended as a resource for researchers studying the immune response to SARS-CoV-2, is where the repertoires were released. The material from the prospective study consisted of cDNA or gDNA derived from T cells, B-cell-depleted T cells, or PBMCs. The samples were drawn from two sources: the first 160 participants of the ongoing ImmuneRACE study, and 1,200 or so subjects contributed by 6 global collaborators. Deeply sampled blood TCRbeta repertoires from subjects exposed to, actively infected with, or recovered from COVID-19 were included in the dataset. Paper-wide results and their limitations: The quantity of clinical and demographic metadata differed by source and by participant and was supplied without curation.

Concerning this clone itself: Its recognized antigen is unknown. Base qualities are not provided; no much larger clone lies one nucleotide away.

The immunoSEQ Assay, a bias-controlled multiplex PCR, was used to amplify TCRbeta CDR3 regions from genomic DNA. The paper's processing steps were these. Nucleated cell counts per sample were estimated from amplification of reference gene primers within the assay. Sequence reads were collapsed and filtered to measure the absolute abundance of every unique TCRbeta CDR3 rearrangement. For each sample, productive Simpson clonality was calculated by taking the square root of Simpson's diversity index across productive rearrangements. In its TCRdb copy, this immuneACCESS table keeps in-frame sequences only and misses some clones. Where compared with another copy, unresolved V genes explain less than half of these, and the others have no known cause. Clone size and the V and J calls come from that table; the DNA yielded D and trimming. The sample has over 350,000 clones on record, nearly 90% of them singletons. In total, the top ten clones hold roughly 2% of the sample.

In the prospective study, participants were roughly 18 to 89 years old, resided in about two dozen geographic areas of the United States, and were enrolled through a virtual design. In the prospective study, participants were assigned to cohorts based on the clinical history participants reported in a screening survey and a study questionnaire. In the prospective study, mobile phlebotomists collected whole blood, serum and a nasopharyngeal or oropharyngeal swab from each participant. Participants in the prospective study had the option to provide additional blood draws and questionnaires over a roughly two-month period. Blood samples from the prospective study were shipped frozen or at room temperature prior to DNA extraction. Its CDR3 holds 14 amino acids, cysteine through phenylalanine. Only the CDR3 DNA stays, 42 bases, in frame from base 1. CDR1 and CDR2 are read off the germline V gene as SGDLS and YYNGEE. V and J are trimmed by 3 bases and 3 bases, and the gene matches miss 2 bases of the junction.

The chain is assembled from TRBV9 and TRBJ1-4, with 7 bases matching TRBD1. The receptor was derived from a woman under 30 with acute COVID-19. What was sequenced was PBMCs or T cells enriched from blood (not recorded which). The CDR3 amino acid sequence is: CASSAQGPNEKLFF. In nucleotide form, the sequence is TGTGCCAGCAGCGCACAGGGGCCTAATGAAAAACTGTTTTTT.